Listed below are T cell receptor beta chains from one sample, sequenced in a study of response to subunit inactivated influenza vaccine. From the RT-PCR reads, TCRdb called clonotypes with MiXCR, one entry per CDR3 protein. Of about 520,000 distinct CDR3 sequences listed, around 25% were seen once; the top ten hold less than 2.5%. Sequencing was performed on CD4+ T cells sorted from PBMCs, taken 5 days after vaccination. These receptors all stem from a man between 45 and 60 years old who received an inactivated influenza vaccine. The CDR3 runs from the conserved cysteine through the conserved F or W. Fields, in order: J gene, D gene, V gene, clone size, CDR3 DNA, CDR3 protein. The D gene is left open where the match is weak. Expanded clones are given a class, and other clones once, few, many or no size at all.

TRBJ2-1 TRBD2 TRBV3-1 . TGTGCCAGCAGCCTTGTAGCGGGGGCAGGTGATGAGCAGTTCTTC CASSLVAGAGDEQFF
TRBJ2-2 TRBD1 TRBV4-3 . TGCGCCAGCAACCGGGACAGGGCTTTCGGGGAGCTGTTTTTT CASNRDRAFGELFF
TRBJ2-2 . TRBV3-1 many TGTGCCAGCAGCCAAGTTCAACTTAGGTGGAGTCCCGGGGAGCTGTTTTTT CASSQVQLRWSPGELFF
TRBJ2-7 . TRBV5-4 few TGTGCCAGCAGCTTGGGGTGGAACGAGCAGTACTTC CASSLGWNEQYF
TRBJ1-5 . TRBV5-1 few TGCGCCAGCAGCTTGGATGTCGGGGAGGGTCAGCCCCAGCATTTT CASSLDVGEGQPQHF
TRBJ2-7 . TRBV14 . TGTGCCAGCAGCCAAGATTGGGGCCGATCCTACGAGCAGTACTTC CASSQDWGRSYEQYF
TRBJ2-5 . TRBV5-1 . TGCGCCAGCAGCTCGAAGCCAATCGGAGAGACCCAGTACTTC CASSSKPIGETQYF
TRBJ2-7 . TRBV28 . TGTGCCAGCAGCTCCGTCCCCTACGAGCAGTACTTC CASSSVPYEQYF
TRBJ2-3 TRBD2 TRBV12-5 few TGTGCTAGTGGTTTGGGTGTTTCTACTAGCGCAGATACGCAGTATTTT CASGLGVSTSADTQYF
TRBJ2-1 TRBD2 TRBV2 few TGTGCCAGCAGGGAACTAGCGGTGACCTACAATGAGCAGTTCTTC CASRELAVTYNEQFF
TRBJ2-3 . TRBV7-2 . TGTGCCAGCAGCTTCCTAGGGGCGGGGACAGATACGCAGTATTTT CASSFLGAGTDTQYF
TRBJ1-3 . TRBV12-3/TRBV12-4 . TGTGCCAGCAGTCCTGGGGCCGGGTCCTGGCATTTT CASSPGAGSWHF
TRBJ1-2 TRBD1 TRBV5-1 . TGCGCCAGCAGCTGGGGGCAGGGGGCTGTCTACACCTTC CASSWGQGAVYTF
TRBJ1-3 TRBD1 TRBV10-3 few TGTGCCATCAGTGGAAGAAACGGGACAGGGGGCCGTAGCTCTGGAAACACCATATATTTT CAISGRNGTGGRSSGNTIYF
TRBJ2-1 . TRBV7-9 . TGTGCCAGCAGCTTAATGGGGAATGAGCAGTTCTTC CASSLMGNEQFF
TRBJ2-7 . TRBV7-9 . TGTGCCAGCAGCTTAGTAGAAGGGTTGGGCTACGAGCAGTACTTC CASSLVEGLGYEQYF
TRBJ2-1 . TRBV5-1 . TGCGCCAGCAGCTTGCACGGGTCCGACAATGAGCAGTTCTTC CASSLHGSDNEQFF
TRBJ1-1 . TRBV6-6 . TGTGCCAGCAGTCAAGGTAATTGGGAGGGAGCTTTCTTT CASSQGNWEGAFF
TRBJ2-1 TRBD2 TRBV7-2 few TGTGCCAGCAGCCCGACTAGCGGGAGCCACAATGAGCAGTTCTTC CASSPTSGSHNEQFF
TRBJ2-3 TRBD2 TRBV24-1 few TGTGCCACCAGTGGCCCAAAGAATGGAGCGGGATACACAGATACGCAGTATTTT CATSGPKNGAGYTDTQYF
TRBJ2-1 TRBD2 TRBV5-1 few TGCGCCAGCAGCTTGGTTGCAACTAGCGGGGGGGCCAATGAGCAGTTCTTC CASSLVATSGGANEQFF
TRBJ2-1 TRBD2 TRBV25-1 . TGTGCCAGCACACCGGGACTAGGGATCAATGAGCAGTTCTTC CASTPGLGINEQFF
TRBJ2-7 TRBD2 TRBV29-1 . TGCAGCGTTGAAGGACTAGCGGGGGGGCAGGCCTACGAGCAGTACTTC CSVEGLAGGQAYEQYF
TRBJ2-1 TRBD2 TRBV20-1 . TGCAGTGCTAGGTCTACTAGCGGGATAAATGAGCAGTTCTTC CSARSTSGINEQFF
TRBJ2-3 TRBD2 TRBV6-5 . TGTGCCAGCAGTTACTCGGCTAGCGGGGGGGGCTCCACAGATACGCAGTATTTT CASSYSASGGGSTDTQYF
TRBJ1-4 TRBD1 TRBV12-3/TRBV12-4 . TGTGCCAGCAGTCCGCGTCCCGGGACAGGGATCGCAGAAAAACTGTTTTTT CASSPRPGTGIAEKLFF
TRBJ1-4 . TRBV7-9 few TGTGCCAGCAGCCCACTGGGGGAAAAACTGTTTTTT CASSPLGEKLFF
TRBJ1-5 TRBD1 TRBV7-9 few TGTGCCAGCAGCTTAGGGACAGGGGGCGTGTATCAGCCCCAGCATTTT CASSLGTGGVYQPQHF
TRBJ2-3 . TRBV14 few TGTGCCAGCAGCCAAGATCTACAAGATACGCAGTATTTT CASSQDLQDTQYF
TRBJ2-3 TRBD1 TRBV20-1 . TGCAGTGCTCAGACAGGGGCGACCAGCACAGATACGCAGTATTTT CSAQTGATSTDTQYF
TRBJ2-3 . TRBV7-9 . TGTGCCAGCAGCCCTAAACGCAGGTACACAGATACGCAGTATTTT CASSPKRRYTDTQYF
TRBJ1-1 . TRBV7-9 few TGTGCCAGCAGCTTAACGCAGAATGAAGCTTTCTTT CASSLTQNEAFF
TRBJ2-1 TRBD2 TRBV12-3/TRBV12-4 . TGTGCCAGCAGTAATCTTGTTGGGCGGGGGGGCGTTAATGAGCAGTTCTTC CASSNLVGRGGVNEQFF
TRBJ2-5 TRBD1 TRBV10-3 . TGTGCCATCAGTGAGTCCCAGGGGGATACCCAGTACTTC CAISESQGDTQYF
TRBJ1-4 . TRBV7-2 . TGTGCCAGCAGTTACAGCATTAATGAAAAACTGTTTTTT CASSYSINEKLFF